A selection of T cell receptor beta chains follows, all from one sample in a study of blood T cells in healthy people across ages. Using its own MiXCR run on the 5' RACE reads, TCRdb lists one record per CDR3 protein. Among about 1.6 million distinct CDR3 sequences, around 36% were seen once, and the ten largest hold roughly 12%. Material for sequencing was blood. These TCRs come from a woman between 25 and 40 years old in good health. The CDR3 runs from the conserved cysteine through the conserved F or W. The order of the fields is clone size, D gene, J gene, V gene, CDR3 protein, CDR3 DNA. D genes are given only for firm matches. Size tells how often a clone was seen (once, few, many) or the class of an expanded clone, and some rows leave it out.

size: -; D: TRBD1; J: TRBJ1-4; V: TRBV27; CDR3: CASSPAGTGGFVTNEKLFF; DNA: TGTGCCAGCAGCCCCGCGGGGACAGGGGGCTTTGTAACTAATGAAAAACTGTTTTTT
size: -; D: -; J: TRBJ2-1; V: TRBV30; CDR3: CAWLLKHEQFF; DNA: TGTGCCTGGCTACTCAAGCATGAGCAGTTCTTC
size: few; D: -; J: TRBJ2-1; V: TRBV4-1; CDR3: CASSQDEFEDQEQFF; DNA: TGCGCCAGCAGCCAAGATGAGTTCGAGGATCAAGAGCAGTTCTTC
size: -; D: -; J: TRBJ2-3; V: TRBV10-3; CDR3: CAISEKWAPPTDTQYF; DNA: TGTGCCATCAGTGAGAAATGGGCCCCACCCACAGATACGCAGTATTTT
size: -; D: -; J: TRBJ2-2; V: TRBV2; CDR3: CASLNMGELFF; DNA: TGTGCCAGCCTCAATATGGGGGAGTTGTTTTTT
size: -; D: -; J: TRBJ2-5; V: TRBV20-1; CDR3: CSYRGAQETQYF; DNA: TGCAGTTACCGGGGGGCCCAAGAGACCCAGTACTTC
size: -; D: -; J: TRBJ2-3; V: TRBV14; CDR3: CASSLRWGRFTDTQYF; DNA: TGTGCCAGCAGCCTAAGGTGGGGACGATTCACAGATACGCAGTATTTT
size: -; D: -; J: TRBJ2-7; V: TRBV10-3; CDR3: CAISDEAATVYEQYF; DNA: TGTGCCATCAGTGACGAGGCCGCGACGGTCTACGAGCAGTACTTC
size: -; D: -; J: TRBJ1-2; V: TRBV20-1; CDR3: CSASQGDYGYTF; DNA: TGCAGTGCTAGCCAGGGTGACTATGGCTACACCTTC
size: many; D: -; J: TRBJ2-5; V: TRBV10-3; CDR3: CAISGEYQETQYF; DNA: TGTGCCATCAGTGGAGAGTACCAAGAGACCCAGTACTTC
size: many; D: -; J: TRBJ2-3; V: TRBV20-1; CDR3: CSARDLLSGDSIPQYF; DNA: TGCAGTGCTAGAGATCTCCTTAGCGGAGACTCTATTCCGCAGTATTTT
size: many; D: TRBD2; J: TRBJ2-3; V: TRBV20-1; CDR3: CSASPLAGDTDTQYF; DNA: TGCAGTGCTTCCCCCCTAGCGGGAGACACAGATACGCAGTATTTT
size: few; D: -; J: TRBJ1-6; V: TRBV7-9; CDR3: CASSTQRKDNSPLHF; DNA: TGTGCCAGCAGCACTCAACGGAAAGATAATTCACCCCTCCACTTT
size: -; D: TRBD2; J: TRBJ2-5; V: TRBV15; CDR3: CATSRVLAGLIRETQYF; DNA: TGTGCCACCAGCAGAGTTCTAGCGGGGCTGATCCGAGAGACCCAGTACTTC
size: -; D: TRBD1; J: TRBJ1-3; V: TRBV29-1; CDR3: CSVTSGQGETGNTIYF; DNA: TGCAGCGTTACGTCCGGACAGGGGGAAACCGGAAACACCATATATTTT
size: many; D: TRBD2; J: TRBJ2-5; V: TRBV29-1; CDR3: CSVLRGSQETQYF; DNA: TGCAGCGTACTGCGGGGGAGTCAAGAGACCCAGTACTTC
size: -; D: TRBD1; J: TRBJ1-6; V: TRBV15; CDR3: CATSATGTGVSPLHF; DNA: TGTGCCACCAGCGCCACCGGGACAGGGGTTTCACCCCTCCACTTT
size: -; D: -; J: TRBJ2-2; V: TRBV5-6; CDR3: CASSWWGLGSTGELFF; DNA: TGTGCCAGCAGCTGGTGGGGACTCGGCAGCACCGGGGAGCTGTTTTTT
size: many; D: -; J: TRBJ2-1; V: TRBV27; CDR3: CASSFSGTEQFF; DNA: TGTGCCAGCAGTTTCTCCGGGACCGAGCAGTTCTTC
size: -; D: TRBD1; J: TRBJ2-7; V: TRBV6-2/TRBV6-3; CDR3: CASRRQGYDYVQYF; DNA: TGTGCCAGCAGACGACAGGGTTACGACTACGTGCAGTACTTC
size: few; D: -; J: TRBJ2-1; V: TRBV15; CDR3: CATSRDQTSSSEQFF; DNA: TGTGCCACCAGCAGAGATCAGACCAGTTCGTCAGAGCAGTTCTTC
size: -; D: -; J: TRBJ1-5; V: TRBV20-1; CDR3: CSASPTGAGHQPQHF; DNA: TGCAGTGCTAGTCCGACCGGGGCCGGCCATCAGCCCCAGCATTTT
size: many; D: TRBD2; J: TRBJ2-1; V: TRBV25-1; CDR3: CASSETSGVYNEQFF; DNA: TGTGCCAGCAGTGAGACTAGCGGAGTCTACAATGAGCAGTTCTTC
size: -; D: -; J: TRBJ2-1; V: TRBV9; CDR3: CASKRGESSYNEQFF; DNA: TGTGCCAGCAAGCGTGGAGAAAGCTCCTACAATGAGCAGTTCTTC
size: -; D: -; J: TRBJ2-7; V: TRBV27; CDR3: CASSFQSHSSYEQYF; DNA: TGTGCCAGCAGTTTCCAGTCTCATAGCTCCTACGAGCAGTACTTC
size: many; D: TRBD1; J: TRBJ2-7; V: TRBV4-1; CDR3: CASSQIGTGNRYEQYF; DNA: TGCGCCAGCAGCCAGATTGGGACAGGGAATAGGTACGAGCAGTACTTC
size: -; D: -; J: TRBJ2-1; V: TRBV5-1; CDR3: CASSINPRGGEYNEQFF; DNA: TGCGCCAGCAGCATAAACCCTAGAGGGGGAGAATACAATGAGCAGTTCTTC
size: many; D: -; J: TRBJ2-7; V: TRBV4-1; CDR3: CASSARLPLSEQYF; DNA: TGCGCCAGCAGCGCCCGCTTGCCCCTCTCCGAGCAGTACTTC
size: few; D: -; J: TRBJ1-1; V: TRBV5-5; CDR3: CASSLVQTGTEAFF; DNA: TGTGCCAGCAGCTTGGTACAGACGGGCACTGAAGCTTTCTTT
size: few; D: TRBD1; J: TRBJ1-5; V: TRBV5-1; CDR3: CASSLAGGQAPPPHQPQHF; DNA: TGCGCCAGCAGCTTGGCAGGGGGACAAGCTCCCCCACCCCATCAGCCCCAGCATTTT
size: few; D: TRBD1; J: TRBJ2-1; V: TRBV3-1; CDR3: CASLPTGEGNEQFF; DNA: TGTGCCAGCCTTCCAACAGGGGAAGGCAATGAGCAGTTCTTC
size: -; D: -; J: TRBJ2-7; V: TRBV25-1; CDR3: CASTPGGGDYEQYF; DNA: TGTGCCAGCACCCCGGGAGGGGGCGATTACGAGCAGTACTTC
size: -; D: TRBD1; J: TRBJ1-5; V: TRBV10-3; CDR3: CATGAGTGSAGQPQHF; DNA: TGTGCCACTGGAGCCGGGACAGGGAGCGCAGGGCAGCCCCAGCATTTT
size: few; D: TRBD2; J: TRBJ2-3; V: TRBV9; CDR3: CASSVVQSAGAGTDTQYF; DNA: TGTGCCAGCAGCGTAGTTCAGTCCGCGGGAGCTGGCACAGATACGCAGTATTTT
size: -; D: TRBD2; J: TRBJ2-1; V: TRBV20-1; CDR3: CSVRGGWNEQFF; DNA: TGCAGTGTTCGCGGGGGGTGGAATGAGCAGTTCTTC
size: few; D: TRBD1; J: TRBJ2-3; V: TRBV11-3; CDR3: CASSHWTGGADTQYF; DNA: TGTGCCAGCAGCCACTGGACAGGGGGAGCGGATACGCAGTATTTT
size: -; D: -; J: TRBJ2-1; V: TRBV9; CDR3: CASSPAGGNSYNEQFF; DNA: TGTGCCAGCAGCCCAGCGGGCGGGAACTCCTACAATGAGCAGTTCTTC
size: -; D: -; J: TRBJ2-6; V: TRBV6-5; CDR3: CASSLRQGTGANVLTF; DNA: TGTGCCAGCAGCCTACGTCAGGGCACTGGGGCCAACGTCCTGACTTTC
size: few; D: TRBD1; J: TRBJ2-3; V: TRBV9; CDR3: CASSGTGGDTQYF; DNA: TGTGCCAGCAGCGGGACAGGGGGAGATACGCAGTATTTT
size: -; D: TRBD2; J: TRBJ2-5; V: TRBV12-3/TRBV12-4; CDR3: CASATSGGGTQYF; DNA: TGTGCCAGCGCCACTAGCGGGGGAGGGACCCAGTACTTC
size: -; D: -; J: TRBJ1-1; V: TRBV29-1; CDR3: CSVETQGAFF; DNA: TGCAGCGTTGAAACCCAGGGGGCTTTCTTT